A selection of T cell receptor beta chains follows, all from one sample in a study of shared clonotypes between healthy human individuals. Using immunoSEQ multiplex PCR, the repertoire was profiled, and TCRdb retains in-frame clones only, with some absent. The table shows about 2.1 million clones, with just over 90% occurring only once. Sequenced input: naive CD8+ T cells from PBMCs. These receptors all stem from a man younger than 30 in good health. Some clones in this sample may be carry-over from other donors' samples. Each CDR3 is given with its conserved first and last residue. Fields, in order: D gene, clone size, J gene, V gene, CDR3 DNA, CDR3 protein. D genes are given only for firm matches. Not every row has a clone size; where given, it reads once, few, many or a size class.

- | once | TRBJ1-2 | TRBV7-9 | TGTGCCAGCAGCTTAGAAGGGCCATTGGATGGCTACACCTTC | CASSLEGPLDGYTF
TRBD2 | - | TRBJ2-2 | TRBV10-3 | TGTGCCATCAGTGGCGGGACTAGCGGGTACACCGGGGAGCTGTTTTTT | CAISGGTSGYTGELFF
TRBD1 | - | TRBJ2-7 | TRBV19 | TGTGCCAGTAGTATATCCGACAGGGCTTACGAGCAGTACTTC | CASSISDRAYEQYF
TRBD1 | - | TRBJ1-2 | TRBV30 | TGTGCCTGGAGTGCAATTACAGGGGGATACGGTGGCTACACCTTC | CAWSAITGGYGGYTF
- | - | TRBJ2-5 | TRBV7-9 | TGTGCCAGCAGCTCCTTAGTCCTCCTCGGTGAGACCCAGTACTTC | CASSSLVLLGETQYF
- | - | TRBJ2-2 | TRBV6-1 | TGTGCCAGCAGTGACTGGCTAGCGTCAGCGAACACCGGGGAGCTGTTTTTT | CASSDWLASANTGELFF
TRBD1 | - | TRBJ2-7 | TRBV5-6 | TGTGCCAGCAGCTTGGCGGACAGGCACTACGAGCAGTACTTC | CASSLADRHYEQYF
- | - | TRBJ2-7 | TRBV7-9 | TGTGCCAGCAGCGCGGGGCAGGGTGCCTACGAGCAGTACTTC | CASSAGQGAYEQYF
TRBD2 | - | TRBJ2-7 | TRBV5-6 | TGTGCCAGCAGCTTTGGTGAAAAGGGACTAGTGCACTACGAGCAGTACTTC | CASSFGEKGLVHYEQYF
- | - | TRBJ1-5 | TRBV15 | TGTGCCACAAGAATCCCAGGGAGTAATCAGCCCCAGCATTTT | CATRIPGSNQPQHF
- | - | TRBJ2-7 | TRBV19 | TGTGCCAGTAGTATCGGTTCCGTCCGGGGTGAGCAGTACTTC | CASSIGSVRGEQYF
- | - | TRBJ2-7 | TRBV7-9 | TGTGCCAGCGATCCTGGGGCCCCGTCCTACGAGCAGTACTTC | CASDPGAPSYEQYF
- | - | TRBJ2-1 | TRBV5-6 | TGTGCCAGCAGCTTGGGTTTGGCCCACAATGAGCAGTTCTTC | CASSLGLAHNEQFF
TRBD2 | - | TRBJ2-1 | TRBV27 | TGTGCCAGCAGTTTCGGACTAGACTACAATGAGCAGTTCTTC | CASSFGLDYNEQFF
TRBD2 | - | TRBJ2-7 | TRBV27 | TGTGCCAGCAGTTTAAGAGGGCTAGCGGGACCAGGCGAGCAGTACTTC | CASSLRGLAGPGEQYF
- | - | TRBJ2-7 | TRBV27 | TGTGCCAGCAGTTACGACAGGTTCTACGAGCAGTACTTC | CASSYDRFYEQYF
- | - | TRBJ2-7 | TRBV7-9 | TGTGCCAGCAGTCAAGGTGGGGTACTACCCTACGAGCAGTACTTC | CASSQGGVLPYEQYF
TRBD2 | - | TRBJ2-7 | TRBV5-5 | TGTGCCAGCAGCCACGCGGGGACTAGGGTGAGGTGGGGCTACGAGCAGTACTTC | CASSHAGTRVRWGYEQYF
- | once | TRBJ2-6 | TRBV9 | TGTGCCAGCAGCGTAGGTAATGGGGCCAACGTCCTGACTTTC | CASSVGNGANVLTF
- | once | TRBJ1-1 | TRBV5-1 | TGCGCCAGCAGACTTGGAGGCACTGAAGCTTTCTTT | CASRLGGTEAFF
TRBD1 | - | TRBJ2-1 | TRBV18 | TGTGCCAGCTCACTTCGACAGGGGGCCCCCTACAATGAGCAGTTCTTC | CASSLRQGAPYNEQFF
- | once | TRBJ2-5 | TRBV11-3 | TGTGCCAGCAGGCGGAGAGGGGCGAGAGACCAGTACTTC | CASRRRGARDQYF
TRBD1 | - | TRBJ1-2 | TRBV9 | TGTGCCAGCAGCGTAGCTGGGACAGGGGCTAACTATGGCTACACCTTC | CASSVAGTGANYGYTF
- | - | TRBJ2-7 | TRBV5-6 | TGTGCCAGCAGCTTGGGGACTTCCTACTACGAGCAGTACTTC | CASSLGTSYYEQYF
- | - | TRBJ1-1 | TRBV27 | TGTGCCAGCAGTTTAGTAGGGCCCAACACTGAAGCTTTCTTT | CASSLVGPNTEAFF
- | few | TRBJ1-4 | TRBV19 | TGTGCCAGTAGTACCGGCGGCCGGTCAGTAAATGAAAAACTGTTTTTT | CASSTGGRSVNEKLFF
- | - | TRBJ2-1 | TRBV27 | TGTGCCAGCAGTTTAACGCCCAGGGGTTACGCATCCAATGAGCAGTTCTTC | CASSLTPRGYASNEQFF
- | - | TRBJ2-5 | TRBV9 | TGTGCCAGCAGCGTAGGTGGCAGGGCGGGAGAGACCCAGTACTTC | CASSVGGRAGETQYF
- | - | TRBJ2-3 | TRBV4-1 | TGCGCCAGCAGCCAGCTAGCGCTTATGAACACAGATACGCAGTATTTT | CASSQLALMNTDTQYF
- | - | TRBJ2-3 | TRBV9 | TGTGCCAGCAGCGTAGACAGCGGCAGCACAGATACGCAGTATTTT | CASSVDSGSTDTQYF
- | - | TRBJ1-2 | TRBV29-1 | TGCAGCGTCGTGGGAATGACTGACTATGGCTACACCTTC | CSVVGMTDYGYTF
- | - | TRBJ2-4 | TRBV5-6 | TGTGCCAGCAGCTTAGGTCAAAACATTCAGTACTTC | CASSLGQNIQYF
- | - | TRBJ2-3 | TRBV11-2 | TGTGCCAGCAGCCCAAGGGGAGTAGCGGGCACAGATACGCAGTATTTT | CASSPRGVAGTDTQYF
- | - | TRBJ2-5 | TRBV5-6 | TGTGCCAGCAGTTACAGACAAGCCGGGGAGACCCAGTACTTC | CASSYRQAGETQYF
- | - | TRBJ1-5 | TRBV5-6 | TGTGCCAGCAGCTCCAACAGAGGAGGTCAGCCCCAGCATTTT | CASSSNRGGQPQHF
TRBD2 | once | TRBJ2-3 | TRBV4-1 | TGCGCCAGCAGCCACCTAGCGGGAGGAACCACAGATACGCAGTATTTT | CASSHLAGGTTDTQYF
- | - | TRBJ2-1 | TRBV11-2 | TGTGCCAGCAGCTTAGGGCGGCTAGGGGGCTACAATGAGCAGTTCTTC | CASSLGRLGGYNEQFF
- | - | TRBJ2-3 | TRBV6-5 | TGTGCCAGCAGCCCCCCGAAGGGTAGCACAGATACGCAGTATTTT | CASSPPKGSTDTQYF
TRBD1 | - | TRBJ2-7 | TRBV11-2 | TGTGCCAGCAGCTTAGAACCAGGGGGCTACGAGCAGTACTTC | CASSLEPGGYEQYF
TRBD1 | - | TRBJ2-7 | TRBV29-1 | TGCAGCGTTGGGGACAGGGGGACGGGATACTCCTACGAGCAGTACTTC | CSVGDRGTGYSYEQYF
TRBD1 | - | TRBJ2-7 | TRBV6-5 | TGTGCCAGCATCGAGGACAGGGGGCACGAGCAGTACTTC | CASIEDRGHEQYF
- | - | TRBJ2-7 | TRBV19 | TGTGCCAGTAGCTTGAGACCCGACACCCGCTCCTACGAGCAGTACTTC | CASSLRPDTRSYEQYF
- | - | TRBJ2-5 | TRBV28 | TGTGCCAGCAGACTCCAGGGGTTAGGGGAGACCCAGTACTTC | CASRLQGLGETQYF
- | - | TRBJ2-6 | TRBV4-1 | TGCGCCAGCAGCCCGGTGGACTCGGGAGACTCTGGGGCCAACGTCCTGACTTTC | CASSPVDSGDSGANVLTF
TRBD2 | - | TRBJ2-7 | TRBV30 | TGTGCCGGGAAGAGCCGGGGACTAGCGGGCCCATTCACCTACGAGCAGTACTTC | CAGKSRGLAGPFTYEQYF
- | - | TRBJ2-3 | TRBV28 | TGTGCCAGCAGCTTCCTTTTGGGGAGGAGCACAGATACGCAGTATTTT | CASSFLLGRSTDTQYF
- | once | TRBJ2-1 | TRBV29-1 | TGCAGCGTTGAAGAGAGGGGAAATGAGCAGTTCTTC | CSVEERGNEQFF
TRBD1 | - | TRBJ1-1 | TRBV28 | TGTGCCAGCAGTCTACAGGGGCGAGCTATGAACACTGAAGCTTTCTTT | CASSLQGRAMNTEAFF
TRBD2 | - | TRBJ2-1 | TRBV4-3 | TGCGCCAGCAGCCAAGATGTTAGCGGGAGGGTTGAGTTCTTC | CASSQDVSGRVEFF
TRBD2 | - | TRBJ2-1 | TRBV7-8 | TGTGCCAGCAGCTCACTAGCGGGAGGCCCCAATGAGCAGTTCTTC | CASSSLAGGPNEQFF